The 2 T cell receptor beta chains given below trace back to one sample, sequenced in a study of OX40 agonist ivuxolimab in advanced cancers. Assay used: immunoSEQ multiplex PCR; TCRdb lists only in-frame clones, some missing. The profile covers fewer than 90,000 clones, with approximately 86% appearing a single time and roughly 2.5% taken by the ten largest. The source was CD4+ or CD8+ T cells sorted from blood, collected in a trial of the OX40 agonist ivuxolimab. These receptors were obtained from an adult with an advanced solid tumor such as melanoma, head and neck, liver or kidney cancer.

The chain is built from TRBV18 and TRBJ1-3, with unresolved D. The V end was cut by 3 bases, the J end by 3 bases, with 12 bases between. Germline loops: CDR1 KGHSH, CDR2 LQKENI. CDR3 length equals 15 residues. The CDR3 nucleotides are TGTGCCAGCTCACCTCAGACCCCCGATGGAAACACCATATATTTT. Translating gives CASSPQTPDGNTIYF.

The chain employs TRBV27 and TRBJ1-2, with 9 bases that match TRBD1. The CDR3 sequence is 14 residues long. Germline trimming cut 4 bases from V and 6 bases from J; bases unmatched to any gene: 6. Germline V gene data show CDR1 as MNHEY and CDR2 as SMNVEV (reference sequence). CDR3 in amino acids: CASSSWGQGHGYTF. CDR3 coding DNA: TGTGCCAGCAGTTCTTGGGGACAGGGACATGGCTACACCTTC.